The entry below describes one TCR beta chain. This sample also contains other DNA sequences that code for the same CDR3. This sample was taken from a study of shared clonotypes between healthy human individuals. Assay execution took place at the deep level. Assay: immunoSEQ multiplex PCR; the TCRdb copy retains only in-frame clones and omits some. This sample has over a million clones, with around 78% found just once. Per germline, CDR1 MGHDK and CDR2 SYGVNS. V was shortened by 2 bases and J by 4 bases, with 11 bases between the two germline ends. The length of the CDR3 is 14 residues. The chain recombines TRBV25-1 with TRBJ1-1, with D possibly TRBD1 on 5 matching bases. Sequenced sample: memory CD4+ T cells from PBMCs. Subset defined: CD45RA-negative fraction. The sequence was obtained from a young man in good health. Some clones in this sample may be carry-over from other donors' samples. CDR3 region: CASSERGGSTEAFF. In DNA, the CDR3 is TGTGCCAGCAGTGAACGCGGGGGTTCCACTGAAGCTTTCTTT.